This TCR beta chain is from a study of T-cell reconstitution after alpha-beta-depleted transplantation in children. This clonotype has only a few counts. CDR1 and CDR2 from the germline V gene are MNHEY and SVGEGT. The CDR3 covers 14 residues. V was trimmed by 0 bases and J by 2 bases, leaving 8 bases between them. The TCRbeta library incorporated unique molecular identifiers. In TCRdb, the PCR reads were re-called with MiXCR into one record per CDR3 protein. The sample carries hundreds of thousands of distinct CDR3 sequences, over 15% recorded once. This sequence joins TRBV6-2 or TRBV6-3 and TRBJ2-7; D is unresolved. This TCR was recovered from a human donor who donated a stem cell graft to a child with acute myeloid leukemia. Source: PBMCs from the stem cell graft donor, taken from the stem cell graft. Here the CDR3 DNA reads TGTGCCAGCAGTTACTCGTTCCCAGCCTACGAGCAGTACTTC. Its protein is CASSYSFPAYEQYF.